A selection of T cell receptor beta chains follows, all from one sample in a study of T cell changes during pregnancy in multiple sclerosis. Clones were read by immunoSEQ multiplex PCR, and TCRdb kept only the in-frame ones, dropping some. The sample holds over 80,000 clones; 90% to 95% are singletons and the top ten take under 1.5%. Sample: peripheral blood, taken in the third trimester of pregnancy. These receptors originate from a female donor in good health, enrolled as a control in a pregnancy study. The CDR3 runs from the conserved cysteine through the conserved F or W. The order of the fields is CDR3 protein, CDR3 DNA, D gene, J gene, CDR3 length, V gene, clone size. A D gene is named only where the DNA matches it firmly. Size tells how often a clone was seen (once, few, many) or the class of an expanded clone, and some rows leave it out.

CSVEISGTSASSYNEQFF TGCAGCGTTGAAATATCCGGGACTAGCGCCAGCTCCTACAATGAGCAGTTCTTC TRBD2 TRBJ2-1 18 TRBV29-1 NA
CASSPGSQAGSGANVLTF TGCGCCAGCAGCCCGGGATCGCAGGCCGGCTCTGGGGCCAACGTCCTGACTTTC NA TRBJ2-6 18 TRBV4-1 NA
CSVENSGNTIYF TGCAGCGTTGAAAACAGCGGAAACACCATATATTTT NA TRBJ1-3 12 TRBV29-1 NA
CARSGAQLPRNYEQYF TGCGCCAGGAGTGGGGCACAGCTTCCACGAAACTACGAGCAGTACTTC NA TRBJ2-7 16 TRBV10-1 NA
CSVVGTRAYNEQFF TGCAGCGTTGTGGGGACTAGAGCCTACAATGAGCAGTTCTTC TRBD2 TRBJ2-1 14 TRBV29-1 NA
CAIRRGFGYGYTF TGTGCCATCAGAAGGGGTTTCGGGTATGGCTACACCTTC NA TRBJ1-2 13 TRBV28 NA
CASSPVPGAFF TGTGCCAGCAGTCCAGTTCCTGGAGCTTTCTTT NA TRBJ1-1 11 TRBV2 NA
CASISVWGELFF TGTGCCAGCATCTCAGTCTGGGGGGAGCTGTTTTTT NA TRBJ2-2 12 TRBV6-5 NA
CASSWGETGGTDTQYF TGCGCCAGCAGCTGGGGCGAGACAGGGGGGACAGATACGCAGTATTTT TRBD1 TRBJ2-3 16 TRBV5-1 NA
CASNPDRGATGELFF TGCGCCAGCAACCCGGACAGGGGCGCGACCGGGGAGCTGTTTTTT TRBD1 TRBJ2-2 15 TRBV5-1 NA
CASSLGLEGNPYNEQFF TGTGCCAGCAGCTTAGGGCTCGAGGGAAACCCCTACAATGAGCAGTTCTTC NA TRBJ2-1 17 TRBV7-9 once
CASSLGQGRKDGYTF TGTGCCAGCAGCTTGGGACAGGGGAGAAAGGATGGCTACACCTTC TRBD1 TRBJ1-2 15 TRBV5-4 NA
CASSVRGSGAGELFF TGTGCCAGCAGCGTAAGGGGGAGCGGGGCCGGGGAGCTGTTTTTT NA TRBJ2-2 15 TRBV9 NA
CASGILSGTGEEQYF TGTGCCAGCGGTATACTAAGCGGGACAGGTGAGGAGCAGTACTTC NA TRBJ2-7 15 TRBV6-1 NA
CASSPLPAGTGGYNEQFF TGCGCCAGCAGCCCCCTCCCGGCCGGGACAGGGGGCTACAATGAGCAGTTCTTC TRBD1 TRBJ2-1 18 TRBV4-1 NA
CASSQDSYEQYF TGTGCCAGCAGCCAAGACAGTTACGAGCAGTACTTC NA TRBJ2-7 12 TRBV4-2 NA
CASGPGFPSPLHF TGTGCCAGCGGCCCGGGATTTCCTTCACCCCTCCACTTT NA TRBJ1-6 13 TRBV6-6 NA
CASSSRLASTDTQYF TGTGCCAGCAGCTCACGACTAGCTAGCACAGATACGCAGTATTTT TRBD2 TRBJ2-3 15 TRBV7-9 NA
CASSPRRQGGKNIQYF TGTGCCAGCAGCCCAAGACGTCAGGGAGGCAAAAACATTCAGTACTTC NA TRBJ2-4 16 TRBV7-9 NA
CASSLTAGAEIETQYF TGCGCCAGCAGCTTGACCGCAGGGGCCGAAATAGAGACCCAGTACTTC NA TRBJ2-5 16 TRBV5-1 NA
CASGLRSSYNEQFF TGTGCCAGCGGGCTTCGAAGCTCCTACAATGAGCAGTTCTTC NA TRBJ2-1 14 TRBV2 NA
CATSLHPTEAFF TGTGCCACCAGTCTCCACCCCACTGAAGCTTTCTTT NA TRBJ1-1 12 TRBV19 NA
CAWSPAYEQYF TGTGCCTGGAGTCCCGCCTACGAGCAGTACTTC NA TRBJ2-7 11 TRBV30 once
CASSSLAGGPNEQFF TGTGCCAGCAGCTCATTAGCGGGAGGGCCAAATGAGCAGTTCTTC TRBD2 TRBJ2-1 15 TRBV11-2 NA
CASSFPGHIPELNEKLFF TGTGCCAGCAGTTTCCCCGGACACATTCCCGAACTTAATGAAAAACTGTTTTTT NA TRBJ1-4 18 TRBV28 NA
CASSDSIGRSNQPQHF TGTGCCAGCAGTGACTCGATCGGTCGTAGCAATCAGCCCCAGCATTTT NA TRBJ1-5 16 TRBV6-4 NA
CASNKSAGGGAGELFF TGTGCCAGCAATAAGTCAGCGGGAGGAGGGGCCGGGGAGCTGTTTTTT TRBD2 TRBJ2-2 16 TRBV27 NA
CASSFPGTREAFF TGTGCCAGCAGTTTCCCGGGTACTCGGGAAGCTTTCTTT NA TRBJ1-1 13 TRBV6-5 NA
CASSESGTGNEQFF TGTGCCAGCAGCGAATCCGGGACAGGCAATGAGCAGTTCTTC TRBD1 TRBJ2-1 14 TRBV6-5 NA
CASSAFSGTYEQYF TGTGCCAGCAGTGCCTTTAGCGGAACCTACGAGCAGTACTTC NA TRBJ2-7 14 TRBV6-5 NA
CASSRDEQFF TGTGCCAGCAGCCGGGATGAGCAGTTCTTC NA TRBJ2-1 10 TRBV2 NA
CASSKLHLNEKLFF TGTGCCAGCAGCAAGCTTCACTTGAATGAAAAACTGTTTTTT NA TRBJ1-4 14 TRBV5-5 NA
CASSQGQTNTGELFF TGTGCCAGCAGTCAGGGACAAACGAACACCGGGGAGCTGTTTTTT NA TRBJ2-2 15 TRBV6-5 NA
CASSLEGSGRGYEQYF TGTGCCAGCAGCTTGGAGGGTAGCGGGAGGGGGTACGAGCAGTACTTC TRBD2 TRBJ2-7 16 TRBV5-4 NA
CASSLRSGEGEKLFF TGTGCCAGCAGTTTAAGGTCAGGGGAGGGAGAAAAACTGTTTTTT NA TRBJ1-4 15 TRBV28 NA
CASSSGPLRGGAYNEQFF TGTGCCAGTAGTAGCGGACCCCTCAGGGGAGGGGCCTACAATGAGCAGTTCTTC NA TRBJ2-1 18 TRBV19 NA
CASSASVWDRDGYTF TGTGCCAGCAGCGCGTCGGTCTGGGACAGGGATGGCTACACCTTC TRBD1 TRBJ1-2 15 TRBV7-9 few
CASSSYSGRANEQFF TGTGCCAGCAGCTCCTATAGCGGGAGGGCCAATGAGCAGTTCTTC TRBD2 TRBJ2-1 15 TRBV11-2 NA
CASSETSGRQETQYF TGTGCCAGCAGTGAAACTAGCGGGCGCCAAGAGACCCAGTACTTC TRBD2 TRBJ2-5 15 TRBV25-1 NA
CASSRRTSGPYEQYF TGTGCCAGCAGCCGTCGGACTTCCGGACCGTACGAGCAGTACTTC NA TRBJ2-7 15 TRBV5-8 NA
CASSLYMTANTGELFF TGTGCCAGCAGCCTCTATATGACAGCCAACACCGGGGAGCTGTTTTTT NA TRBJ2-2 16 TRBV14 NA
CASSPPPDRSIGAFF TGTGCCAGTAGTCCCCCCCCGGACAGATCTATCGGAGCTTTCTTT NA TRBJ1-1 15 TRBV19 NA
CASSFWTSVNEQFF TGTGCCAGTAGTTTTTGGACTAGCGTGAATGAGCAGTTCTTC TRBD2 TRBJ2-1 14 TRBV19 NA
CASSTGLAGVPSGANVLTF TGTGCCAGCAGCACAGGACTAGCGGGAGTTCCCTCTGGGGCCAACGTCCTGACTTTC TRBD2 TRBJ2-6 19 TRBV7-9 NA
CASSPGQGGNTIYF TGTGCCAGCTCACCGGGACAGGGGGGAAACACCATATATTTT TRBD1 TRBJ1-3 14 TRBV18 NA
CASSLAEPNYGYTF TGCGCCAGCAGCTTGGCCGAGCCTAACTATGGCTACACCTTC NA TRBJ1-2 14 TRBV5-1 NA
CASSLTQTGASGNTIYF TGTGCCAGCAGTTTAACTCAGACAGGGGCAAGTGGAAACACCATATATTTT TRBD1 TRBJ1-3 17 TRBV28 NA
CASSFSRFTEAFF TGTGCCAGCAGTTTTAGTCGGTTCACTGAAGCTTTCTTT NA TRBJ1-1 13 TRBV28 NA
CASSLVPGERNEQFF TGCGCCAGCAGCTTGGTTCCCGGGGAGAGGAATGAGCAGTTCTTC NA TRBJ2-1 15 TRBV5-1 NA
CASRSGSYNEQFF TGTGCCAGCCGGAGCGGTTCCTACAATGAGCAGTTCTTC NA TRBJ2-1 13 TRBV2 NA
CASRLGLQGTNEKLFF TGTGCAAGTCGCTTAGGACTACAGGGAACTAATGAAAAACTGTTTTTT NA TRBJ1-4 16 TRBV12-2 NA
CASSQDVVPGEQYF TGTGCCAGCAGCCAAGACGTGGTTCCGGGTGAGCAGTACTTC NA TRBJ2-7 14 TRBV4-2 NA
CASSPQWTNEKLFF TGTGCCAGCAGCCCACAGTGGACTAATGAAAAACTGTTTTTT NA TRBJ1-4 14 TRBV5-6 NA
CASSPRTGWELFF TGTGCCAGCAGCCCACGTACAGGCTGGGAGCTGTTTTTT NA TRBJ2-2 13 TRBV9 NA